This TCR beta chain came from a study of T-cell memory formation after mild COVID-19. This clonotype showed up just a few times. What it binds is not known. TCRdb processed the 5' RACE reads anew with MiXCR; each CDR3 protein has one entry. The table shows about 39,000 distinct CDR3 sequences, with about 6.1% occurring only once. The CDR3 is 13 amino acids. Study-level findings and limits: CM and EM subsets held most contracting CD4+ clones; EMRA held CD8+ ones. Second-wave clones that peaked on day 37 lacked confirmed SARS-CoV-2 specificity. Pre-infection memory held some responding clones, suggesting pre-existing cross-reactive T cells responded. Clones contracting across day 15 to 85 had a balanced CD4/CD8 profile; later expanding clones leaned CD4+.

The chain links TRBV21-1 to TRBJ1-1. TRBV21-1 is a known pseudogene. This TCR was recovered from an adult who had mild COVID-19 (a few samples of this study predate the infection). Cell type and time point are not known. Sequencing used PBMCs or a T cell subset sorted from them (not recorded which). CDR3: CASSKRRNTEAFF. The CDR3 DNA follows: TGTGCCAGCAGCAAAAGGAGAAACACTGAAGCTTTCTTT.